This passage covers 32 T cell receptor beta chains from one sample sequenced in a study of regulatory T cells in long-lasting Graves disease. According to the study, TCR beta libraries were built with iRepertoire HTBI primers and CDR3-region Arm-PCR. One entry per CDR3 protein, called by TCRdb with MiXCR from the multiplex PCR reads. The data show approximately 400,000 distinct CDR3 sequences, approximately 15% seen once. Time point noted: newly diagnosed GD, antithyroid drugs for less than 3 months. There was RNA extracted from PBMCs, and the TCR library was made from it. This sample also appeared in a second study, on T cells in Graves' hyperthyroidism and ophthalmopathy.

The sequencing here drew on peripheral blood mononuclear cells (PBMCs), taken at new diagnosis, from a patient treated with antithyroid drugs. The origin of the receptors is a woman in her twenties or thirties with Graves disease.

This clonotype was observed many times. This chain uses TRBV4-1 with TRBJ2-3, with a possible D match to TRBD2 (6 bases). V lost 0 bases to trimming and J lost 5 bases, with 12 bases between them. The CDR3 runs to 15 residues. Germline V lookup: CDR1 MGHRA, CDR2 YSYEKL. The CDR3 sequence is CASSQDFGGVDTQYF. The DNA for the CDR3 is TGCGCCAGCAGCCAAGATTTCGGGGGAGTAGATACGCAGTATTTT.

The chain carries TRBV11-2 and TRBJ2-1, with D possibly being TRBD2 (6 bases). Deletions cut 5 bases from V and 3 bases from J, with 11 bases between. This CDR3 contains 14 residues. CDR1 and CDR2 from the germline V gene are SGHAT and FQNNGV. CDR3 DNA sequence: TGTGCCAGCAGCCCCCTGGGAGGCTACAATGAGCAGTTCTTC. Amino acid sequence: CASSPLGGYNEQFF.

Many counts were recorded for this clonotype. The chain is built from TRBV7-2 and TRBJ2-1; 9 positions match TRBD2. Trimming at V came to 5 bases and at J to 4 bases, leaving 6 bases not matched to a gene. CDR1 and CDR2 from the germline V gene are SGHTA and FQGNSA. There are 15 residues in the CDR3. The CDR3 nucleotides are TGTGCCAGCAGCCCTATGACTAGCGGATACAATGAGCAGTTCTTC. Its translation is CASSPMTSGYNEQFF.

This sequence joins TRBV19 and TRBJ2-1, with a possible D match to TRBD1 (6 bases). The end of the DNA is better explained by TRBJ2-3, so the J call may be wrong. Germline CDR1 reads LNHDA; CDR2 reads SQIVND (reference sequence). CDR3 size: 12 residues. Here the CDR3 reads CASNRAPDTQYF. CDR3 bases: TGTGCCAGTAACAGGGCCCCAGATACGCAGTATTTT.

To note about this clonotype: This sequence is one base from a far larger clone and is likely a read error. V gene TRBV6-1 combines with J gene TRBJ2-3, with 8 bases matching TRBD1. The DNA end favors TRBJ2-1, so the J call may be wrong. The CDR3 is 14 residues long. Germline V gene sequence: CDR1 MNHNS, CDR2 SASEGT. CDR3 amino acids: CASTGQGGSYEQFF. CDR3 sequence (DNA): TGTGCCAGCACCGGACAGGGCGGCTCCTACGAGCAGTTCTTC.

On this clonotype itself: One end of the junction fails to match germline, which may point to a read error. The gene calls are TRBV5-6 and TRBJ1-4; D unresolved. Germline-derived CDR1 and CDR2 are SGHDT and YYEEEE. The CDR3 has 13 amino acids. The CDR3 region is CASSLGAGEKLLF. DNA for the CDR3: TGTGCCAGCAGCTTGGGAGCTGGTGAAAAACTGCTTTTT.

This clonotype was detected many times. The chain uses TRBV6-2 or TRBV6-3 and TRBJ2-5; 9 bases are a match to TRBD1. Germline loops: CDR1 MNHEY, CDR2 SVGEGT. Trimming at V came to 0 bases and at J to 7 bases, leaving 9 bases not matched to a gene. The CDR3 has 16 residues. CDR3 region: CASSYSKGQGRGTQYF. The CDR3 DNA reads TGTGCCAGCAGTTACTCGAAAGGACAGGGGAGGGGGACCCAGTACTTC.

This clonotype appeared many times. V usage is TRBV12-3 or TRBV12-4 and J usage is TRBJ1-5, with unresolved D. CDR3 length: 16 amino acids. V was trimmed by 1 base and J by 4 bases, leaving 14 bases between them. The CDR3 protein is CASSLGQEGANQPQHF. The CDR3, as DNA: TGTGCCAGCAGTTTAGGTCAGGAGGGTGCTAATCAGCCCCAGCATTTT.

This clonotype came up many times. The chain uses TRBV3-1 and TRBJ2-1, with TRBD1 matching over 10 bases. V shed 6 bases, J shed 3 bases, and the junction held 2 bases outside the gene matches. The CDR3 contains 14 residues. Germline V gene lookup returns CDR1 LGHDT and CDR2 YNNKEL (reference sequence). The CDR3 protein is CASSGQGVYNEQFF. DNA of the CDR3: TGTGCCAGCAGTGGACAGGGGGTCTACAATGAGCAGTTCTTC.

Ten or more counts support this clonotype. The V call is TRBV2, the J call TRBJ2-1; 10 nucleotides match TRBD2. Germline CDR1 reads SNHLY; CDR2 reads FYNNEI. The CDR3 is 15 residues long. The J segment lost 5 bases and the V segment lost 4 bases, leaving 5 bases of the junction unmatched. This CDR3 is CASSGRTSGNNEQFF. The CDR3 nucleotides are TGTGCCAGCAGTGGGAGGACTAGCGGCAACAATGAGCAGTTCTTC.

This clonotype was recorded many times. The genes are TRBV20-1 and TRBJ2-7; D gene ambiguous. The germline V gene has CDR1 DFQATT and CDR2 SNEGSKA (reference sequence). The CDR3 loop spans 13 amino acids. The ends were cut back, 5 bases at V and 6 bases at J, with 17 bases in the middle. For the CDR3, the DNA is TGCAGTGCTCCGCCCCCGGTAGGTGGCGAGCAGTACTTC. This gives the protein CSAPPPVGGEQYF.

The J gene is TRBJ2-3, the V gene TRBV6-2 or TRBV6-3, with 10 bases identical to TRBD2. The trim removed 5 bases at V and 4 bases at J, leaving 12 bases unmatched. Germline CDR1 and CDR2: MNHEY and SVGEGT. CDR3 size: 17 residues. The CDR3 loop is CASSERRGGLAADTQYF. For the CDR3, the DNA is TGTGCCAGCAGTGAACGGAGGGGTGGACTAGCGGCAGATACGCAGTATTTT.

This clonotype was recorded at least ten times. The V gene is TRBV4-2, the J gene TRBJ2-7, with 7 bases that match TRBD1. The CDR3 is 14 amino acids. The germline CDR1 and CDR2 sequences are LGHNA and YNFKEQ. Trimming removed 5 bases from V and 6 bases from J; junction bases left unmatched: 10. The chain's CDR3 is CASSVDRVNTEQYF. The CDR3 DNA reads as TGTGCCAGCAGCGTAGACAGGGTGAACACCGAGCAGTACTTC.

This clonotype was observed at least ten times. This CDR3 reads CASTPPGPGKTQYF. The DNA of the CDR3 is TGTGCCAGCACCCCCCCGGGGCCTGGGAAGACCCAGTACTTC. This chain links TRBV28 with TRBJ2-5; D is tentatively TRBD1 or TRBD2 (5 bases each). Trimming shortened V by 7 bases and J by 6 bases, and 18 bases separated the two germline ends. The CDR3 sequence is 14 residues long. Per germline, CDR1 MDHEN and CDR2 SYDVKM.

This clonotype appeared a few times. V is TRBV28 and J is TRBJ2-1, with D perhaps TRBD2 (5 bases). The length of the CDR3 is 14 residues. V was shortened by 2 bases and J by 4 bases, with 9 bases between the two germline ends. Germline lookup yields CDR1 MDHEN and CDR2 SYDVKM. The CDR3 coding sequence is TGTGCCAGCAGTTTAGAAGCGGAGTACAATGAGCAGTTCTTC. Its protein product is CASSLEAEYNEQFF.

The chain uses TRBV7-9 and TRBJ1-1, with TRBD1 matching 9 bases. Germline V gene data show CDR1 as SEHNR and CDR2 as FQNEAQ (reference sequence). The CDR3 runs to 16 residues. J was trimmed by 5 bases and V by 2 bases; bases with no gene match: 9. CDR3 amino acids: CASSLRTGAPSTEAFF. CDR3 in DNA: TGTGCCAGCAGCTTACGGACAGGGGCACCGAGTACTGAAGCTTTCTTT.

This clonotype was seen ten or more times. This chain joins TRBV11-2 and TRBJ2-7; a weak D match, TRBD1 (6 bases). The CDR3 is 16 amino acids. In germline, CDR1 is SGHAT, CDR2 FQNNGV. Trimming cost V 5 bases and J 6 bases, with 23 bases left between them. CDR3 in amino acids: CASSTTTGLVVGEQYF. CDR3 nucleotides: TGTGCCAGCAGCACCACCACAGGGCTTGTCGTGGGCGAGCAGTACTTC.

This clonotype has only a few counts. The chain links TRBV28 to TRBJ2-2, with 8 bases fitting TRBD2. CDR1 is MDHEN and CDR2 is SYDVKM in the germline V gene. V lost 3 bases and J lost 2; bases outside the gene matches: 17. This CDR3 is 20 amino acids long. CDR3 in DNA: TGTGCCAGCAGTTTTCTCCTCGATAGCGGGACCTCCCCTAACACCGGGGAGCTGTTTTTT. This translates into CASSFLLDSGTSPNTGELFF.

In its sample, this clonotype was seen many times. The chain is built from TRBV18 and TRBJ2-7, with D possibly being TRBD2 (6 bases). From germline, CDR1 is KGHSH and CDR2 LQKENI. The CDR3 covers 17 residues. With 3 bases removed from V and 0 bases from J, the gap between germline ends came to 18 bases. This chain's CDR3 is CASSPWSSGGHSYEQYF. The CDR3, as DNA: TGTGCCAGCTCACCGTGGAGTAGCGGAGGGCACTCCTACGAGCAGTACTTC.

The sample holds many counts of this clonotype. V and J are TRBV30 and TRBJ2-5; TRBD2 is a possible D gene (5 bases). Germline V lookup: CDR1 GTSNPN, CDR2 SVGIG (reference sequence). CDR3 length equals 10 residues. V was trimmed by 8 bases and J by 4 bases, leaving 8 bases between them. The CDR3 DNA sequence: TGTGCCGGACGGGGAGAGACCCAGTACTTC. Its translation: CAGRGETQYF.

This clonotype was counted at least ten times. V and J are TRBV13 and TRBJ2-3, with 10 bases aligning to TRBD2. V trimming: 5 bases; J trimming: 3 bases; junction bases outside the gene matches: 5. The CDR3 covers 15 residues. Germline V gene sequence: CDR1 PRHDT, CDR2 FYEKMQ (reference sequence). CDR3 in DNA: TGTGCCAGCAGCCCGGGACTAGCGAAAACAGATACGCAGTATTTT. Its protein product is CASSPGLAKTDTQYF.

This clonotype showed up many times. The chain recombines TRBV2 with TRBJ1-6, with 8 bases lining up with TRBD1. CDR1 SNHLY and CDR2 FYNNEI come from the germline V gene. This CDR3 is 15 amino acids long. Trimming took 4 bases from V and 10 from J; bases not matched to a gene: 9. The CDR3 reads CASSVDTGGTSPLHF. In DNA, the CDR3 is TGTGCCAGCAGTGTGGATACAGGGGGGACCTCACCCCTCCACTTT.

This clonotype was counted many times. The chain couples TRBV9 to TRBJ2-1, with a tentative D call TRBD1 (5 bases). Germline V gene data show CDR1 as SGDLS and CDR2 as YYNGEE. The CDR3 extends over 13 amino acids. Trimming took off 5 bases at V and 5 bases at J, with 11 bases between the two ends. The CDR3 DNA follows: TGTGCCAGCAGTTCTTGGGGCAACAATGAGCAGTTCTTC. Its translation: CASSSWGNNEQFF.

The CDR3 loop reads CASSLYEGGELFF. The CDR3 bases are TGCGCCAGCAGCTTGTACGAGGGCGGGGAGCTGTTTTTT. This chain uses TRBV5-1 with TRBJ2-2; tentative D call: TRBD2 (5 bases). CDR1 SGHRS and CDR2 YFSETQ come from the germline V gene. The CDR3 length is 13 residues. With 1 base removed from V and 7 bases from J, the gap between germline ends came to 8 bases.

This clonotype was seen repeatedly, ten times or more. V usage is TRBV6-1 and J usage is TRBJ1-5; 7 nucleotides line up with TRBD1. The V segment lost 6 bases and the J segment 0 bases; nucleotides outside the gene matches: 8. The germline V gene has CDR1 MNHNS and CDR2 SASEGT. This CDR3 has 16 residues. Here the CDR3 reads CASRPPGQYSNQPQHF. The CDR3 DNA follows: TGTGCCAGCAGACCCCCGGGACAGTATAGCAATCAGCCCCAGCATTTT.

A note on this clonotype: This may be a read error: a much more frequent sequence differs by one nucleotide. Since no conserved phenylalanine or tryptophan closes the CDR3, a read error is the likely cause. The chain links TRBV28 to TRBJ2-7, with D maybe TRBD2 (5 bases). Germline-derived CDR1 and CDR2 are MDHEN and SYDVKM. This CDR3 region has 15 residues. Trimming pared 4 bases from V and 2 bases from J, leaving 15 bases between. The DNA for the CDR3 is TGTGCCAGCAGTTCTGTCTCCAGCGGTGCCTACGAGCAGTACCTC. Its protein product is CASSSVSSGAYEQYL.

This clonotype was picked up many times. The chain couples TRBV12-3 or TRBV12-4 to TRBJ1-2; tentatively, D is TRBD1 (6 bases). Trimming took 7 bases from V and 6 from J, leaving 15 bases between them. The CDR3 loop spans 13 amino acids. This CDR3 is CASTPVGGDGYTF. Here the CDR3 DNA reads TGTGCCAGCACCCCGGTGGGGGGCGATGGCTACACCTTC.

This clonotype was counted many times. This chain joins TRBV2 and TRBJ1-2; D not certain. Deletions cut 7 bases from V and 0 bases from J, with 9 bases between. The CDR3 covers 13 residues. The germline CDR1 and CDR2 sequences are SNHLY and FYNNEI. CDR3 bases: TGTGCCAGCAATAACGGGGCTAACTATGGCTACACCTTC. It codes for CASNNGANYGYTF.

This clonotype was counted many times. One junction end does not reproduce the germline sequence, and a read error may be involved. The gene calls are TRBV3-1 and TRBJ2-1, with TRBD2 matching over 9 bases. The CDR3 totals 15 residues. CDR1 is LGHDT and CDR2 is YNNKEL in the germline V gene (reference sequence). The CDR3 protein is CASSQDSGRISPRVF. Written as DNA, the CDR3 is TGTGCCAGCAGCCAAGATAGCGGGAGAATTTCCCCTCGGGTCTTC.

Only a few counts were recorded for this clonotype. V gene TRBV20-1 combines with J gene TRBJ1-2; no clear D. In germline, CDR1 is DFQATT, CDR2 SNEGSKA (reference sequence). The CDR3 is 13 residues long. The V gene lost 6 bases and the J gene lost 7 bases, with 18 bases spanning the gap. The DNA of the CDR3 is TGCAGTGCCCAGAGCGGGGTAGGAGGTGGCTACACCTTC. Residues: CSAQSGVGGGYTF.

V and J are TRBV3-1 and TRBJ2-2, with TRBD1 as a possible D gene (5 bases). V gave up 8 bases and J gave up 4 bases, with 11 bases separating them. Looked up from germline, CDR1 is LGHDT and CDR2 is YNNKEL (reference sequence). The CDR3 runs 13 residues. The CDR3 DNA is TGTGCCAGCCGATGGACATTCACCGGGGAGCTGTTTTTT. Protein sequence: CASRWTFTGELFF.

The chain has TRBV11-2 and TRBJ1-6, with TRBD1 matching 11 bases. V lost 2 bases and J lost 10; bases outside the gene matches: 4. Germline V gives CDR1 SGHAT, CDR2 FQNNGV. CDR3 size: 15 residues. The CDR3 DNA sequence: TGTGCCAGCAGCTTAATGAGGACAGGGGGCTCACCCCTCCACTTT. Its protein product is CASSLMRTGGSPLHF.